The 20 T cell receptor gamma chains in this list originate from one sample, sequenced in a study of γδ T cells in repeated Plasmodium falciparum infection. Gammadelta T cells were flow-sorted from PBMC into Vgamma9/Vdelta2+ and Vdelta2-negative populations for bulk analysis. TCRdb fed the multiplex PCR reads into CATT to redo clone calling. The sample has approximately 30,000 gamma-chain clones, more than 1.4% seen once. What was sequenced was gamma-delta T cells from blood. These receptors all come from a pool of human donors (malaria-infected and uninfected, not separated).

This clone was seen ten or more times. The same CDR3 can be traced to other DNA sequences in this sample. J is TRGJ1 or TRGJ2 and V is TRGV4. J was trimmed by 0 bases and V by 5 bases; bases with no gene match: 7. The CDR3 is 14 amino acids. CDR1 EGSTGY and CDR2 YDSYTSSV come from the germline V gene. The CDR3 loop reads CATWGPWNYYKKLF. The CDR3 bases are TGTGCCACCTGGGGTCCGTGGAATTATTATAAGAAACTCTTT.

The sample holds many counts of this clone. TCRdb pairs this DNA with a much larger clone's protein that differs at residue 10, likely a read error; the protein shown was translated from the DNA. V gene TRGV9 combines with J gene TRGJP. Germline loops: CDR1 GITISATS, CDR2 ISYDGTV (reference sequence). CDR3 length: 15 residues. CDR3: CALWEVELGEKIKVF. As DNA, the CDR3 is TGTGCCTTGTGGGAGGTAGAGTTGGGCGAAAAAATCAAGGTATTT.

This clone was recorded many times. V usage is TRGV4 and J usage is TRGJ1 or TRGJ2. CDR3 length: 16 residues. Germline V gene sequence: CDR1 EGSTGY, CDR2 YDSYTSSV. V was pared by 0 bases and J by 5 bases, with 13 bases of the junction left unmatched. The CDR3 DNA reads as TGTGCCACCTGGGATGGGCCCTTGGAGATAGATTATAAGAAACTCTTT. Translation gives CATWDGPLEIDYKKLF.

About this clone itself: The protein held in TCRdb is that of a much larger clone and does not match this DNA's translation at residue 5, likely because of a read error; the protein shown is translated from the DNA. V gene TRGV4 combines with J gene TRGJ1 or TRGJ2. TCRdb is silent on the J gene; assignment here came from matching the DNA to germline. The CDR3 extends over 21 amino acids. CDR1 and CDR2 from the germline V gene are EGSTGY and YDSYTSSV. CDR3 loop: CATWGGPVSTEGYEATPKKLF. The CDR3 nucleotides are TGTGCCACCTGGGGTGGGCCGGTTTCGACGGAGGGCTACGAGGCAACACCTAAGAAACTCTTT.

Note on this clone: The TCRdb protein comes from a much larger clone and disagrees with this DNA's translation at residues 3 and 11, likely due to a read error; the protein given here is derived from the DNA. The chain links TRGV4 to TRGJ1 or TRGJ2. Per the germline V gene, CDR1 is EGSTGY and CDR2 is YDSYTSSV. The CDR3 extends over 13 amino acids. The CDR3, as DNA: TGTGCCCCCTGGGACTCTCTAAATTATAAGGAACTCTTT. It encodes CAPWDSLNYKELF.

In regard to this clone: Given a far larger clone just one base away, this is likely a sequencing read error. The same CDR3 is also encoded by other DNA sequences in this sample. The V call is TRGV9, the J call TRGJP. The CDR3 contains 17 residues. With 2 bases clipped from V and 6 bases from J, the junction kept 7 bases outside the gene matches. The germline V gene has CDR1 GITISATS and CDR2 ISYDGTV (reference sequence). CDR3 residues: CALWEAASELGKKIKVF. As DNA, the CDR3 is TGTGCCTTGTGGGAGGCTGCCTCAGAGTTGGGCAAAAAAATCAAGGTATTT.

By share, this clone counts as medium-sized. The sample has other DNA sequences that encode this CDR3 too. This chain connects TRGV9 to TRGJ1 or TRGJ2. Germline V CDR1 and CDR2: GITISATS, ISYDGTV (reference sequence). The CDR3 runs to 14 residues. The V segment lost 3 bases and the J segment 0 bases; nucleotides outside the gene matches: 5. The CDR3 reads CALWEPPNYYKKLF. CDR3 DNA: TGTGCCTTGTGGGAGCCTCCGAATTATTATAAGAAACTCTTT.

This clone was seen a few times. A read error likely explains why the TCRdb protein, taken from a much larger clone, differs from this DNA's translation at residue 9; the protein shown is translated from the DNA. The same CDR3 can be traced to other DNA sequences in this sample. The chain links TRGV9 to TRGJP. The J gene comes from matching the DNA to germline here; TCRdb lacks it. The junction had 8 bases not matched to a gene; V was cut back by 0 bases and J by 9 bases. The CDR3 has 17 residues. Germline CDR1 GITISATS, CDR2 ISYDGTV (reference sequence). The CDR3 DNA reads as TGTGCCTTGTGGGAGGTGCTACGAGGGTTGGGCAAAAAAATCAAGGTATTT. Translated: CALWEVLRGLGKKIKVF.

About this clone itself: TCRdb shows a much larger clone's protein in place of this DNA's translation, and the two differ at residue 13, likely through a read error; the protein shown is translated from the DNA. V usage is TRGV9 and J usage is TRGJP. The J gene, missing from TCRdb, was assigned here through DNA to germline matching. The CDR3 spans 18 residues. From germline, CDR1 is GITISATS and CDR2 ISYDGTV (reference sequence). This CDR3 reads CALWEVVAQELGEKIKVF. The CDR3 DNA is TGTGCCTTGTGGGAGGTGGTGGCGCAAGAGTTGGGCGAAAAAATCAAGGTATTT.

This clone showed up just a few times. TCRdb's listed protein matches a much larger clone and diverges from this DNA's translation at residue 10, likely through a read error; the protein shown comes from the DNA. The CDR3 DNA reads as TGTGCCTTGTGGGAGGCTCCCCATTATAGGAAACTCTTT. Protein sequence: CALWEAPHYRKLF. The chain links TRGV9 to TRGJ1 or TRGJ2. No J gene is reported in TCRdb; it was inferred here by comparing the DNA with germline. CDR3 length: 13 residues. Germline CDR1 is GITISATS and CDR2 is ISYDGTV (reference sequence).

This clone was detected many times. This could be a read error, since a much larger clone is one nucleotide away. The gene calls are TRGV9 and TRGJP. The CDR3 totals 14 residues. From germline, CDR1 is GITISATS and CDR2 ISYDGTV (reference sequence). V dropped 6 bases and J dropped 6; count of bases not matched to a gene: 2. The CDR3 protein is CALWRELGKKIKVF. CDR3 DNA sequence: TGTGCCTTGTGGAGAGAGTTGGGCAAAAAAATCAAGGTATTT.

On this clone itself: The mismatch at residue 4 between this DNA's translation and the TCRdb protein of a much larger clone likely reflects a read error; the protein shown is translated from the DNA. The gene calls are TRGV4 and TRGJ1 or TRGJ2. The J gene, absent from TCRdb, was called here by matching the DNA to germline. The CDR3 totals 11 residues. J lost 7 bases, V lost 9 bases, and 9 bases had no gene match. Germline V gene data show CDR1 as EGSTGY and CDR2 as YDSYTSSV. CDR3 nucleotides: TGTGCCACCCGGTTGGGGTATAAGAAACTCTTT. Its translation is CATRLGYKKLF.

This clone was counted a few times. The TCRdb protein, from a much larger clone, departs from this DNA's translation at residue 8, likely by read error; the protein shown derives from the DNA. The chain recombines TRGV4 with TRGJ1 or TRGJ2. TCRdb leaves out the J gene; it was filled in here by matching the DNA to germline. This CDR3 is 18 amino acids long. Germline CDR1 is EGSTGY and CDR2 is YDSYTSSV. V was pared by 0 bases and J by 2 bases, with 16 bases of the junction left unmatched. CDR3 protein: CATWDGLGPGVYYYKKLF. Written as DNA, the CDR3 is TGTGCCACCTGGGATGGGCTAGGTCCTGGGGTATATTATTATAAGAAACTCTTT.

This clone was detected only a few times. This DNA's translation differs at residue 4 from TCRdb's protein, which comes from a much larger clone; a read error is likely, and the protein shown is translated from the DNA. J is TRGJP2 and V is TRGV4. This CDR3 spans 13 amino acids. Germline CDR1 is EGSTGY and CDR2 is YDSYTSSV. CDR3 DNA sequence: TGTGCCACCCGGGATGCCAGTGATTGGATCAAGACGTTT. Amino acid sequence: CATRDASDWIKTF.

This clone occurred a few times. TCRdb shows a much larger clone's protein in place of this DNA's translation, and the two differ at residue 2, likely through a read error; the protein shown is translated from the DNA. The J gene is TRGJP, the V gene TRGV9. Germline matching of the DNA provided the J gene here, since TCRdb leaves it blank. The CDR3 is made up of 17 amino acids. Germline V gene sequence: CDR1 GITISATS, CDR2 ISYDGTV (reference sequence). This CDR3 is CTLWEVTDELGKKIKVF. In DNA form, the CDR3 reads TGTACCTTGTGGGAGGTCACGGATGAGTTGGGCAAAAAAATCAAGGTATTT.

Ten or more counts support this clone. This chain connects TRGV9 to TRGJ1 or TRGJ2. CDR1 and CDR2 (germline): GITISATS, ISYDGTV (reference sequence). V shed 0 bases, J shed 3 bases, and the junction held 11 bases outside the gene matches. The CDR3 contains 16 residues. This CDR3 reads CALWEVQNSCYYKKLF. The CDR3 DNA reads TGTGCCTTGTGGGAGGTGCAAAATAGTTGTTATTATAAGAAACTCTTT.

This clone was seen ten or more times. The CDR3 loop is CATWDGRLGDWIKTF. The DNA of the CDR3 is TGTGCCACCTGGGACGGGCGATTGGGAGATTGGATCAAGACGTTT. This sequence joins TRGV2 and TRGJP2. In the absence of a J gene in TCRdb, the DNA was matched to germline to assign it here. CDR1 is EGSNGY, CDR2 YDSYNSKV, per germline. There are 15 residues in the CDR3. The J segment lost 8 bases and the V segment lost 0 bases, leaving 9 bases of the junction unmatched.

This clone was recorded many times. It is likely a read error: a sequence one base away is far more abundant. The chain recombines TRGV9 with TRGJ1 or TRGJ2. Germline V lookup: CDR1 GITISATS, CDR2 ISYDGTV (reference sequence). The CDR3 length is 14 residues. The CDR3 is CALWEASNYYEKLF. CDR3 coding DNA: TGTGCCTTGTGGGAGGCCTCGAATTATTATGAGAAACTCTTT.

This clone was seen a handful of times. The translation of this DNA and the TCRdb protein of a much larger clone differ at residue 6, probably owing to a read error; the protein shown here is translated from the DNA. The rearrangement links TRGV3 to TRGJ1 or TRGJ2. The J gene comes from matching the DNA to germline here; TCRdb lacks it. The CDR3 consists of 13 residues. The germline gives CDR1 VTNTFY, CDR2 YDVSTARD (reference sequence). The V segment lost 3 bases and the J segment 9 bases; nucleotides outside the gene matches: 11. In DNA, the CDR3 is TGTGCCACCTGGGACGGGCTCCATGGTAAGAAACTCTTT. Its translation: CATWDGLHGKKLF.

As regards this clone: The DNA is omitted, as the CDR3 cannot be located on it reliably, and the CDR3 follows TCRdb's listing. The J gene was not called, though the V gene is TRGV3. The CDR3 is made up of 31 amino acids, end residues included. In germline, CDR1 is VTNTFY, CDR2 YDVSTARD (reference sequence). The CDR3 spells CATWDRIIIRNSLAVEQHWLSQVSIGRIQHF.